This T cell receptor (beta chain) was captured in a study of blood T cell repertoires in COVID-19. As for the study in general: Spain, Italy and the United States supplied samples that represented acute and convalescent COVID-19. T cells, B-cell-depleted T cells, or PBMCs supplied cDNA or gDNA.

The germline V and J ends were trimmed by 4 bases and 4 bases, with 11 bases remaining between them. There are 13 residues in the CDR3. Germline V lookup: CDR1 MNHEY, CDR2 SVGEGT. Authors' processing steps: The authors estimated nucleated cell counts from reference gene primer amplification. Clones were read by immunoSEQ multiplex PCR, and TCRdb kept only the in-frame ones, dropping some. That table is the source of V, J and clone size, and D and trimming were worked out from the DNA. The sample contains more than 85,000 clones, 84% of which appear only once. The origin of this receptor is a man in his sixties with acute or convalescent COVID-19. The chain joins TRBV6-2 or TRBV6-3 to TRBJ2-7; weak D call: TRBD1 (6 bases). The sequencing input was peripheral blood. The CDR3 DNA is TGTGCCAGCAGTTGGGGACACATATACGAGCAGTACTTC. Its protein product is CASSWGHIYEQYF.